Presented here are 30 T cell receptor beta chains from one specimen sequenced in a study of CD8+ T cells in alopecia areata. The sample's treatment: oral pan-JAK inhibitor, 5-10 mg twice daily. The authors extracted RNA and reverse transcribed it into cDNA as the sequencing template. Clones were sequenced by immunoSEQ multiplex PCR, and TCRdb holds only the in-frame ones, with some missing. The sample includes under 200,000 clones, less than 70% seen only once; the top ten take approximately 15%. The starting material was CD4+ T cells sorted from blood, obtained at week 24, from a patient treated with tofacitinib. These receptors originate from a human donor with alopecia areata.

This clone has only a few counts. V usage is TRBV29-1 and J usage is TRBJ1-2; 8 bases fit TRBD1. The J segment lost 3 bases and the V segment lost 5 bases, leaving 8 bases of the junction unmatched. CDR1 and CDR2 from the germline V gene are SQVTM and ANQGSEA. This CDR3 is built from 14 residues. The CDR3 region has the DNA TGCAGCGTTCACCTACCGGGACAGGACTATGGCTACACCTTC. Translation gives CSVHLPGQDYGYTF.

The rearrangement joins TRBV5-1 to TRBJ2-5; tentatively, D is TRBD1 or TRBD2 (5 bases each). V lost 3 bases and J lost 1, with 10 bases in between. Germline V gene lookup returns CDR1 SGHRS and CDR2 YFSETQ. The CDR3 extends over 14 amino acids. The CDR3 is CASSWGWVQETQYF. For the CDR3, the DNA is TGCGCCAGCAGCTGGGGGTGGGTCCAAGAGACCCAGTACTTC.

This clone appeared a few times. The J gene is TRBJ2-2, the V gene TRBV4-2; D is undetermined. V shed 1 base and J shed 0 bases, with 12 bases lying between them. Germline CDR1 LGHNA, CDR2 YNFKEQ. This CDR3 is 17 amino acids long. The CDR3 bases are TGTGCCAGCAGCCAAGGTACGAAGATGGCGAACACCGGGGAGCTGTTTTTT. This codes for CASSQGTKMANTGELFF.

This chain links TRBV30 with TRBJ1-3; D might be TRBD1 (6 bases). Germline CDR1 is GTSNPN and CDR2 is SVGIG (reference sequence). V lost 7 bases and J lost 0, with 13 bases in between. The CDR3 is made up of 14 amino acids. The CDR3 DNA is TGTGCCTCGCCGGGACAAAACTCTGGAAACACCATATATTTT. Its translation: CASPGQNSGNTIYF.

The V call is TRBV6-5, the J call TRBJ1-2, with D perhaps TRBD1 (5 bases). V lost 1 base to trimming and J lost 6 bases, with 15 bases between them. The CDR3 length is 15 residues. CDR1 and CDR2 from the germline V gene are MNHEY and SVGAGI. The CDR3: CASSYLGRASHGYTF. For the CDR3, the DNA is TGTGCCAGCAGTTACTTGGGCAGGGCGTCTCATGGCTACACCTTC.

The chain joins TRBV4-2 to TRBJ1-2; 9 bases align to TRBD1. This CDR3 region has 16 residues. Trimming at V came to 4 bases and at J to 0 bases, leaving 6 bases not matched to a gene. CDR1 is LGHNA, CDR2 YNFKEQ, per germline. This chain's CDR3 is CASSRPGQGANYGYTF. The CDR3, as DNA: TGTGCCAGCAGCCGACCGGGACAGGGTGCTAACTATGGCTACACCTTC.

Concerning this clone: One end of the junction does not line up with germline, which may come from a read error. This rearrangement joins TRBV14 to TRBJ2-3; no clear D gene. CDR1 SGHDN and CDR2 FVKESK come from the germline V gene. The CDR3 sequence is 13 residues long. DNA for the CDR3: TGTGCCAGCAGCCAAGCCCTCGTAGATGCGCAGTATTTT. It codes for CASSQALVDAQYF. Full variable domain (remainder filled in from reference TRBV14 and TRBJ2-3): EAGVTQFPSHSVIEKGQTVTLRCDPISGHDNLYWYRRVMGKEIKFLLHFVKESKQDESGMPNNRFLAERTGGTYSTLKVQPAELEDSGVYFCASSQALVDAQYFGPGTRLTVL.

The chain links TRBV5-4 to TRBJ2-4; D is tentatively TRBD1 or TRBD2 (5 bases each). V shed 3 bases and J shed 8 bases, with 18 bases lying between them. The CDR3 is 15 residues long. CDR1 SGHNT and CDR2 YYREEE come from the germline V gene (reference sequence). The CDR3, as DNA: TGTGCCAGCAGCTGGGGGTCCGGGGCAGGAGACATTCAGTACTTC. Translating gives CASSWGSGAGDIQYF.

The genes are TRBV14 and TRBJ1-1; D gene uncertain. Germline CDR1 is SGHDN and CDR2 is FVKESK. This CDR3 region has 13 residues. V was cut by 0 bases and J by 0 bases, with 2 bases left in between. This CDR3 reads CASSQDLNTEAFF. The CDR3 region has the DNA TGTGCCAGCAGCCAAGATTTGAACACTGAAGCTTTCTTT.

This clone was observed once. V usage is TRBV4-2 and J usage is TRBJ2-7; 8 bases line up with TRBD2. In germline, CDR1 is LGHNA, CDR2 YNFKEQ. J was trimmed by 0 bases and V by 0 bases; bases with no gene match: 7. This CDR3 is 17 amino acids long. Here the CDR3 reads CASSQDRSLAGSYEQYF. CDR3 sequence (DNA): TGTGCCAGCAGCCAAGATAGGTCTCTAGCGGGCTCCTACGAGCAGTACTTC.

The chain joins TRBV30 to TRBJ1-5, with D tentatively TRBD1 (5 bases). There are 14 residues in the CDR3. Trimming cost V 0 bases and J 3 bases, with 9 bases left between them. Per the germline V gene, CDR1 is GTSNPN and CDR2 is SVGIG (reference sequence). The CDR3, as DNA: TGTGCCTGGAGTGTGGTAGGGGTCAATCAGCCCCAGCATTTT. The encoded protein is CAWSVVGVNQPQHF. The full variable domain, in which reference TRBV30 and TRBJ1-5 provide the parts outside the CDR3, is SQTIHQWPATLVQPVGSPLSLECTVEGTSNPNLYWYRQAAGRGLQLLFYSVGIGQISSEVPQNLSASRPQDRQFILSSKKLLLSDSGFYLCAWSVVGVNQPQHFGDGTRLSIL.

The rearrangement links TRBV7-2 to TRBJ2-7, with D hard to call. The CDR3 totals 16 residues. V was cut by 5 bases and J by 3 bases, with 20 bases left in between. Germline CDR1 is SGHTA and CDR2 is FQGNSA. DNA of the CDR3: TGTGCCAGCAGCCCTGGTTTTCACCAGACCATCTACGAGCAGTACTTC. Its translation is CASSPGFHQTIYEQYF.

The chain couples TRBV29-1 to TRBJ2-3; 7 nucleotides match TRBD1. Germline values: CDR1 SQVTM, CDR2 ANQGSEA. The CDR3 is 14 amino acids. The CDR3 sequence is CTNSRAGGSDTQYF. The CDR3 nucleotides are TGCACCAACTCGAGGGCAGGGGGATCTGATACGCAGTATTTT.

This clone was seen more than once but under ten times. The rearrangement uses TRBV6-1 and TRBJ2-7, with 7 bases identical to TRBD1. V dropped 1 base and J dropped 9; count of bases not matched to a gene: 12. The CDR3 loop spans 15 amino acids. Looked up from germline, CDR1 is MNHNS and CDR2 is SASEGT. The CDR3, as DNA: TGTGCCAGCAGTGAAGGACACTCCCAACACAGGGGGCAGTACTTC. Translation: CASSEGHSQHRGQYF.

The chain employs TRBV4-1 and TRBJ2-3; 7 nucleotides agree with TRBD1. The CDR3 contains 15 residues. The germline V gene has CDR1 MGHRA and CDR2 YSYEKL. With 7 bases clipped from V and 3 bases from J, the junction kept 10 bases outside the gene matches. This CDR3 is CASKTRQGNTDTQYF. The CDR3 bases are TGCGCCAGCAAAACCAGACAGGGAAATACAGATACGCAGTATTTT.

V is TRBV7-6 and J is TRBJ2-5; no definite D call. Germline lookup yields CDR1 SGHVS and CDR2 FNYEAQ. Trimming removed 2 bases at V and 7 bases at J, with 8 bases between. This CDR3 comprises 12 residues. The CDR3 nucleotides read TGTGCCAGCAGCTTAATCTCTGGGACCCAGTACTTC. The encoded protein is CASSLISGTQYF.

This clone occurred a few times. V and J are TRBV15 and TRBJ1-1; 10 positions match TRBD1. With V trimmed by 0 bases and J by 4 bases, 8 bases remained unmatched. Per the germline V gene, CDR1 is LNHNV and CDR2 is YYDKDF (reference sequence). This CDR3 has 17 residues. The CDR3 spells CATSRDRDRGHVTEAFF. DNA for the CDR3: TGTGCCACCAGCAGAGATCGTGACAGGGGGCACGTCACTGAAGCTTTCTTT. Drawing the rest from reference TRBV15 and TRBJ1-1, the complete variable domain is DAMVIQNPRYQVTQFGKPVTLSCSQTLNHNVMYWYQQKSSQAPKLLFHYYDKDFNNEADTPDNFQSRRPNTSFCFLDIRSPGLGDTAMYLCATSRDRDRGHVTEAFFGQGTRLTVV.

The chain employs TRBV18 and TRBJ2-4, with 7 bases fitting TRBD1. The germline V gene encodes CDR1 KGHSH and CDR2 LQKENI. The CDR3 spans 15 residues. The V gene end was trimmed by 4 bases and the J gene end by 1 base; junction bases not matched to a gene: 4. The CDR3 DNA reads TGTGCCAGCTCACAAGGACAGGCGGCCAAAAACATTCAGTACTTC. Protein product: CASSQGQAAKNIQYF.

This clone was observed a few times. The chain uses TRBV19 and TRBJ1-2, with D unclear. Trimming took off 3 bases at V and 3 bases at J, with 8 bases between the two ends. Germline V gives CDR1 LNHDA, CDR2 SQIVND (reference sequence). CDR3 length equals 13 residues. In nucleotides, the CDR3 is TGTGCCAGTAGTATCGGTGCGGACTATGGCTACACCTTC. It encodes CASSIGADYGYTF.

The chain uses TRBV2 and TRBJ1-2; D gene unclear. In germline, CDR1 is SNHLY, CDR2 FYNNEI. V was pared by 3 bases and J by 8 bases, with 7 bases between. CDR3 length: 11 amino acids. CDR3 DNA: TGTGCCAGCAGTGACGAGTTAGGCTACACCTTC. Residues: CASSDELGYTF.

This clone was found a few times. The chain combines TRBV20-1 with TRBJ2-1, with D unclear. V lost 1 base and J 5 bases, leaving 3 bases between the germline ends. The CDR3 is made up of 11 amino acids. Germline CDR1 DFQATT, CDR2 SNEGSKA (reference sequence). In DNA, the CDR3 is TGCAGTGCTAGAGGGGACAATGAGCAGTTCTTC. Translating it yields CSARGDNEQFF.

The chain is built from TRBV15 and TRBJ2-2; D is perhaps TRBD2 (6 bases). The CDR3 contains 16 residues. V gave up 0 bases and J gave up 6 bases, with 14 bases separating them. Per the germline V gene, CDR1 is LNHNV and CDR2 is YYDKDF (reference sequence). The CDR3 sequence: CATSREGGVSSGELFF. The CDR3 DNA reads TGTGCCACCAGCAGAGAAGGAGGGGTCTCGTCCGGGGAGCTGTTTTTT. The full variable domain, rest sourced from reference TRBV15 and TRBJ2-2, is DAMVIQNPRYQVTQFGKPVTLSCSQTLNHNVMYWYQQKSSQAPKLLFHYYDKDFNNEADTPDNFQSRRPNTSFCFLDIRSPGLGDTAMYLCATSREGGVSSGELFFGEGSRLTVL.

The chain couples TRBV27 to TRBJ2-7; 8 bases align to TRBD1. J was trimmed by 3 bases and V by 3 bases; bases with no gene match: 4. Germline values: CDR1 MNHEY, CDR2 SMNVEV (reference sequence). The CDR3 extends over 14 amino acids. The CDR3 loop is CASSLGGQGYEQYF. CDR3 sequence (DNA): TGTGCCAGCAGTTTGGGAGGACAGGGCTACGAGCAGTACTTC.

This clone was detected only a few times. The chain joins TRBV15 to TRBJ2-4; D tentatively fits TRBD1 or TRBD2 (5 bases each). Germline V gene lookup returns CDR1 LNHNV and CDR2 YYDKDF (reference sequence). With 1 base removed from V and 0 bases from J, the gap between germline ends came to 13 bases. CDR3 length equals 17 residues. CDR3 sequence (DNA): TGTGCCACCAGCAGAGTAGGGGAAGGACTAGCCAAAAACATTCAGTACTTC. Translation: CATSRVGEGLAKNIQYF.

The rearrangement links TRBV7-9 to TRBJ2-5; 9 bases map to TRBD2. Germline loops: CDR1 SEHNR, CDR2 FQNEAQ (reference sequence). With 6 bases clipped from V and 1 base from J, the junction kept 3 bases outside the gene matches. This CDR3 is 14 amino acids long. CDR3 DNA sequence: TGTGCCAGCAGGGCTAGCGGGGCCCAAGAGACCCAGTACTTC. Its protein product is CASRASGAQETQYF.

The chain is built from TRBV11-3 and TRBJ2-1, with 12 positions matching TRBD2. CDR3 size: 16 residues. The V segment lost 1 base and the J segment 5 bases; nucleotides outside the gene matches: 3. From germline, CDR1 is SGHNT and CDR2 YENEEA. CDR3 protein: CASSLVTSGGNNEQFF. The CDR3 DNA follows: TGTGCCAGCAGCTTAGTGACTAGCGGGGGTAACAATGAGCAGTTCTTC. The full variable domain, completed using reference TRBV11-3 and TRBJ2-1, is EAGVVQSPRYKIIEKKQPVAFWCNPISGHNTLYWYLQNLGQGPELLIRYENEEAVDDSQLPKDRFSAERLKGVDSTLKIQPAELGDSAVYLCASSLVTSGGNNEQFFGPGTRLTVL.

The J gene is TRBJ1-2, the V gene TRBV9; TRBD1 matches at 8 bases. Germline-derived CDR1 and CDR2 are SGDLS and YYNGEE. The CDR3 has 16 amino acids. V dropped 6 bases and J dropped 5; count of bases not matched to a gene: 15. The CDR3 nucleotides read TGTGCCAGCAAAGGACAGGGACTCGCCAACGTTTATGGCTACACCTTC. As protein: CASKGQGLANVYGYTF. Full variable domain (missing parts from reference TRBV9 and TRBJ1-2): DSGVTQTPKHLITATGQRVTLRCSPRSGDLSVYWYQQSLDQGLQFLIQYYNGEERAKGNILERFSAQQFPDLHSELNLSSLELGDSALYFCASKGQGLANVYGYTFGSGTRLTVV.

In this sample, this clone turned up a few times. The V and J genes are TRBV6-6 and TRBJ2-4; TRBD2 matches at 8 bases. There are 16 residues in the CDR3. The V and J ends lost 7 bases and 1 base, in that order; junction bases with no gene match: 9. The germline gives CDR1 MNHNY, CDR2 SVGAGI (reference sequence). The CDR3 sequence is CASTGTSGYAKNIQYF. CDR3 sequence (DNA): TGTGCCAGCACCGGGACTAGTGGGTATGCCAAAAACATTCAGTACTTC.

The rearrangement links TRBV25-1 to TRBJ2-7; 8 bases map to TRBD2. This CDR3 comprises 14 residues. With 5 bases clipped from V and 0 bases from J, the junction kept 3 bases outside the gene matches. Looked up from germline, CDR1 is MGHDK and CDR2 is SYGVNS. The CDR3 DNA sequence: TGTGCCAGCAGTCGTAGCGGGGACTCCTACGAGCAGTACTTC. Residues: CASSRSGDSYEQYF.

For this clone: Additional DNA sequences in this sample encode the identical CDR3. The chain carries TRBV5-6 and TRBJ1-1; D is unresolved. V was cut by 0 bases and J by 1 base, with 4 bases left in between. The CDR3 contains 13 residues. CDR1 SGHDT and CDR2 YYEEEE come from the germline V gene. CDR3 nucleotide sequence: TGTGCCAGCAGCTTGGCCGGGAACACTGAAGCTTTCTTT. This codes for CASSLAGNTEAFF.